There are a few counts of the clone carrying this T cell receptor (beta chain). Its antigen is unknown. A single record per CDR3 protein comes from TCRdb applying MiXCR to the reads. This table has about 700,000 distinct CDR3 sequences, approximately 33% appearing once. These data are taken from a study of T cell repertoires in cytomegalovirus infection. The study, taken as a whole, reports: The ex vivo response showed dominance by HLA-C-restricted CMV-specific TCR beta clonotypes.

J lost 0 bases, V lost 7 bases, and 6 bases had no gene match. Germline assignment: CDR1 SNHLY and CDR2 FYNNEI. This CDR3 is 15 amino acids long. This sample comprised cultured PBMCs, obtained from culture after CMV antigen stimulation. This receptor was identified in a human donor in good health (CMV status not recorded). Some clones in this sample may be carry-over from other donors' samples. The J gene is TRBJ2-3, the V gene TRBV2, with 8 bases lining up with TRBD2. CDR3 region: CASIEIAGSTDTQYF. CDR3 coding DNA: TGTGCCAGCATAGAGATAGCGGGGAGCACAGATACGCAGTATTTT.